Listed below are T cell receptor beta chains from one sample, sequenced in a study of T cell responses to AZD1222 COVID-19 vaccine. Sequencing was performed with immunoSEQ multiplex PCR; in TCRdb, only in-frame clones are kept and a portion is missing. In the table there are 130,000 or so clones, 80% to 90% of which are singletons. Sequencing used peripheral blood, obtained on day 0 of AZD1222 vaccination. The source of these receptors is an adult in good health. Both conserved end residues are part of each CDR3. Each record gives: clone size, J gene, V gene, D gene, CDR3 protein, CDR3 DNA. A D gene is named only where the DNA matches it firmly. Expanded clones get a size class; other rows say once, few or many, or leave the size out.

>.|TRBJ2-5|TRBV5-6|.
CASSFPSQETQYF
TGTGCCAGCAGCTTCCCTTCACAAGAGACCCAGTACTTC
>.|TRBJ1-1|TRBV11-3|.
CASSLRQGLTEAFF
TGTGCCAGCAGCCTACGACAAGGGCTCACTGAAGCTTTCTTT
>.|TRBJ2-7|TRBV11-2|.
CASSPRLLGNKQYF
TGTGCCAGCAGCCCCCGGTTGTTAGGTAACAAGCAGTACTTC
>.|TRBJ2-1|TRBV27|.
CASSWGTLTYNEQFF
TGTGCCAGCAGTTGGGGGACCCTAACCTACAATGAGCAGTTCTTC
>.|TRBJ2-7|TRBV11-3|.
CASSLVGEQYF
TGTGCCAGCAGCTTAGTCGGCGAGCAGTACTTC
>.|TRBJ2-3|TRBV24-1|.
CATSDYAGATDTQYF
TGTGCCACCAGTGATTATGCGGGGGCCACAGATACGCAGTATTTT
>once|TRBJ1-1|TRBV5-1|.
CASSSSGDTEAFF
TGCGCCAGCAGCTCATCGGGGGACACTGAAGCTTTCTTT
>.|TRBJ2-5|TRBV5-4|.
CASSLDPLRETQYF
TGTGCCAGCAGCTTGGATCCTCTTCGCGAGACCCAGTACTTC
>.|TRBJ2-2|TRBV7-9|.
CASSARRGGPTLDTGELFF
TGTGCCAGCAGCGCGAGGAGGGGGGGCCCGACCTTAGACACCGGGGAGCTGTTTTTT
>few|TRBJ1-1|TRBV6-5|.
CASRGPLIDTEAFF
TGTGCCAGCAGGGGCCCCCTAATTGACACTGAAGCTTTCTTT
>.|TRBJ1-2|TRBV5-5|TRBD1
CASSGQGDYGYTF
TGTGCCAGCAGCGGACAGGGGGACTATGGCTACACCTTC
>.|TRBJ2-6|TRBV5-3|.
CARYCSGANGANVLTF
TGTGCCAGATATTGTTCAGGGGCAAATGGGGCCAACGTCCTGACTTTC
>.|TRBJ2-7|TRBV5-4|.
CASSSSSRVSYEQYF
TGTGCCAGCAGCTCTAGCTCCAGAGTTTCCTACGAGCAGTACTTC
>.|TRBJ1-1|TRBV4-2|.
CASSQEIGPNTEAFF
TGTGCCAGCAGCCAAGAAATAGGGCCCAACACTGAAGCTTTCTTT
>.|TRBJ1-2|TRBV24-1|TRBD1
CATSKATTGEGYGYTF
TGTGCCACCAGCAAAGCCACGACAGGGGAGGGCTATGGCTACACCTTC
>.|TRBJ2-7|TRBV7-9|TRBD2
CASSLNSGGSSYEQYF
TGTGCCAGCAGCTTAAATTCGGGAGGATCCTCCTACGAGCAGTACTTC
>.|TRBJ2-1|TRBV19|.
CASSIRTNNEQFF
TGTGCCAGTAGTATACGGACCAACAATGAGCAGTTCTTC
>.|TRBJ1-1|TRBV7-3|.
CASSLGDRSEAFF
TGTGCCAGCAGCTTAGGAGACAGAAGTGAAGCTTTCTTT
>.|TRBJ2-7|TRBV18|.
CASSPGGQLSYEQYF
TGTGCCAGCTCACCCGGTGGACAGCTAAGCTACGAGCAGTACTTC
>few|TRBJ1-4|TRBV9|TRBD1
CASSGETGANEKLFF
TGTGCCAGCAGCGGTGAGACAGGGGCTAATGAAAAACTGTTTTTT
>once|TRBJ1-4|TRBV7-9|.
CASSYSPGATNEKLFF
TGTGCCAGCAGCTACTCTCCTGGGGCAACTAATGAAAAACTGTTTTTT
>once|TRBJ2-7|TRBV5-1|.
CASSPQGSHEQYF
TGCGCCAGCAGCCCTCAGGGGTCCCACGAGCAGTACTTC
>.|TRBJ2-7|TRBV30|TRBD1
CAWRRPGQSYEQYF
TGTGCCTGGAGACGGCCGGGACAGTCCTACGAGCAGTACTTC
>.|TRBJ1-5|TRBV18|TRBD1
CASSQGGQGDNQPQHF
TGTGCCAGCTCACAAGGTGGACAGGGAGACAATCAGCCCCAGCATTTT
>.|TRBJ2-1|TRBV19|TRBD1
CASSISGTGSYEQFF
TGTGCCAGTAGTATCTCCGGGACAGGGAGTTATGAGCAGTTCTTC
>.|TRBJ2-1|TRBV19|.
CASSPRRGEQFF
TGTGCCAGTAGTCCCAGGAGGGGTGAGCAGTTCTTC
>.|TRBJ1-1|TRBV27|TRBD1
CASRSGGSMNTEAFF
TGTGCCAGCAGGTCAGGGGGATCTATGAACACTGAAGCTTTCTTT
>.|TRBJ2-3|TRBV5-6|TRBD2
CASSLRVAGEQYF
TGTGCCAGCAGCTTGCGGGTCGCGGGGGAGCAGTATTTT
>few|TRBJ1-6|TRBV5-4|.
CASSLDRSPLHF
TGTGCCAGCAGCTTGGACCGATCACCCCTCCACTTT
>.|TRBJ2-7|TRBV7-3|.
CASSLGDGVQYF
TGTGCCAGCAGCTTAGGGGACGGGGTGCAGTACTTC
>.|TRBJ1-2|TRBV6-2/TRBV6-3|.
CASSYWDIYYGYTF
TGTGCCAGCAGTTACTGGGACATATACTATGGCTACACCTTC
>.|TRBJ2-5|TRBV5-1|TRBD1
CASSLTGVLETQYF
TGCGCCAGCAGCCTTACAGGGGTTTTGGAGACCCAGTACTTC
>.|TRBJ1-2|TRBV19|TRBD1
CASSHVWDRNYGYTF
TGTGCCAGTAGTCACGTATGGGACAGGAATTATGGCTACACCTTC